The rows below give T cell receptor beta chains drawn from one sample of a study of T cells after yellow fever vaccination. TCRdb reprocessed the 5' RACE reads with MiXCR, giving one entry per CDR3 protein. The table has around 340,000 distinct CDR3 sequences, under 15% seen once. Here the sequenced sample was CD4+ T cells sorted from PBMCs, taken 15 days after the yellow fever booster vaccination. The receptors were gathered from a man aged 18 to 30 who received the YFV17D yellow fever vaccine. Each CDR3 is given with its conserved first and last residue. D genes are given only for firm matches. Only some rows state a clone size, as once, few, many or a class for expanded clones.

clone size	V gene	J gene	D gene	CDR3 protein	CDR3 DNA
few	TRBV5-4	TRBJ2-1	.	CASSPRDNNEQFF	TGTGCCAGCAGCCCCCGGGACAACAATGAGCAGTTCTTC
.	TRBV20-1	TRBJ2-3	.	CSALGRAGAKSTQYF	TGCAGTGCCCTGGGTCGGGCGGGGGCGAAAAGTACGCAGTATTTT
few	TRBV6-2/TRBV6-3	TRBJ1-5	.	CASSYSKGDQPQHF	TGTGCCAGCAGTTACTCGAAGGGAGACCAGCCCCAGCATTTT
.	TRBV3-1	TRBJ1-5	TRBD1	CASSQGGQGRYQPQHF	TGTGCCAGCAGCCAGGGCGGACAGGGGCGGTATCAGCCCCAGCATTTT
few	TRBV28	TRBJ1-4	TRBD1	CASNTGAPNEKLFF	TGTGCCAGCAACACAGGGGCCCCTAATGAAAAACTGTTTTTT
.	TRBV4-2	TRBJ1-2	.	CASSHEFGDYGYTF	TGTGCCAGCAGCCATGAGTTCGGGGACTATGGCTACACCTTC
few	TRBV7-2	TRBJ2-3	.	CASSADGPAATQYF	TGTGCCAGCAGCGCGGACGGTCCAGCCGCTACGCAGTATTTT
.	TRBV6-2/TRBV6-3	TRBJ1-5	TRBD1	CASRLTDRGLAQPQHF	TGTGCCAGCAGACTTACGGACAGGGGGCTGGCTCAGCCCCAGCATTTT
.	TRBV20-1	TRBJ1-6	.	CSARGGNSPLHF	TGCAGTGCTAGAGGTGGGAATTCACCCCTCCACTTT
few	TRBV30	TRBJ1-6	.	CAWSVSDNSPLHF	TGTGCCTGGAGTGTTTCGGATAATTCACCCCTCCACTTT
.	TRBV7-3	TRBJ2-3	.	CASSLVGGGYTDTQYF	TGTGCCAGCAGCTTAGTAGGCGGGGGCTACACAGATACGCAGTATTTT
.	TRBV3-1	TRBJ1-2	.	CASSRMGAYGYTF	TGTGCCAGCAGCCGCATGGGGGCGTATGGCTACACCTTC
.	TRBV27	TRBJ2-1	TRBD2	CASSWAGVGRGAGNEQFF	TGTGCCAGCAGTTGGGCCGGAGTCGGGCGGGGGGCCGGGAATGAGCAGTTCTTC
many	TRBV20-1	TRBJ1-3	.	CSARDRARSGNTIYF	TGCAGTGCTAGAGATAGGGCCCGCTCTGGAAACACCATATATTTT
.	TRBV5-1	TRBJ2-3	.	CASSWRDLTDTQYF	TGCGCCAGCAGCTGGCGGGACCTCACAGATACGCAGTATTTT
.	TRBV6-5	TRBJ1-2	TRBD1	CASSLGTGPGYTF	TGTGCCAGCAGTCTCGGGACAGGGCCTGGCTACACCTTC
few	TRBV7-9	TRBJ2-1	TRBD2	CASSSWTSGGIYNEQFF	TGTGCCAGCAGCTCCTGGACTAGCGGGGGTATTTACAATGAGCAGTTCTTC
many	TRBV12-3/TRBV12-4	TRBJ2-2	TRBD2	CASSRLAGDTGELFF	TGTGCCAGCAGTCGACTAGCGGGGGACACCGGGGAGCTGTTTTTT
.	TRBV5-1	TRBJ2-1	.	CASSLAQWTRGNEQFF	TGCGCCAGCAGCTTGGCCCAATGGACAAGGGGGAATGAGCAGTTCTTC
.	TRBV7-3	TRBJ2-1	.	CASSLSPPPNEQFF	TGTGCCAGCAGCTTATCCCCCCCCCCCAATGAGCAGTTCTTC
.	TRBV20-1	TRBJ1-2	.	CSASNRDYGYTF	TGCAGTGCTAGTAACAGGGACTATGGCTACACCTTC
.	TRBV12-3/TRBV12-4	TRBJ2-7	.	CASSLDRTTYEQYF	TGTGCCAGCAGTTTAGACAGGACAACCTACGAGCAGTACTTC
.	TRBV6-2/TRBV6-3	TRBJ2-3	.	CASGPIGPQDTQYF	TGTGCCAGCGGACCCATAGGACCCCAGGATACGCAGTATTTT
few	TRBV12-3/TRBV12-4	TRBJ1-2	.	CASSWTDNGYTF	TGTGCCAGCAGCTGGACAGATAATGGCTACACCTTC
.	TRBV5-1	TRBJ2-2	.	CASSFGTTGELFF	TGCGCCAGCAGCTTCGGAACCACCGGGGAGCTGTTTTTT
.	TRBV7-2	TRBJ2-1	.	CASREPEGVEQFF	TGTGCCAGCAGGGAACCTGAGGGTGTTGAGCAGTTCTTC
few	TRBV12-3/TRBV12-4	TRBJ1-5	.	CASSLEGQSNQPQHF	TGTGCCAGCAGCCTCGAGGGGCAGAGCAATCAGCCCCAGCATTTT
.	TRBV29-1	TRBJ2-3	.	CSVEDPRASDTQYF	TGCAGCGTTGAAGATCCCCGCGCGTCAGATACGCAGTATTTT
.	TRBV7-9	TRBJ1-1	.	CASSSRDGEAFF	TGTGCCAGCAGCTCCAGGGACGGTGAAGCTTTCTTT
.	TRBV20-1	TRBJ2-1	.	CSARSGGRYNEQFF	TGCAGTGCTAGATCCGGGGGCCGCTACAATGAGCAGTTCTTC
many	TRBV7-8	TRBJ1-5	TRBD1	CASSLQTGVNQPQHF	TGTGCCAGCAGCTTACAGACAGGGGTAAATCAGCCCCAGCATTTT
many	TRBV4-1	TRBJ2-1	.	CASSQGSSSYNEQFF	TGCGCCAGCAGCCAAGGTTCTAGCTCCTACAATGAGCAGTTCTTC
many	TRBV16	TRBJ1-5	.	CASSQGQMGQPQHF	TGTGCCAGCAGCCAAGGACAAATGGGGCAGCCCCAGCATTTT
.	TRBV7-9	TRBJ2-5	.	CASSHWGREETQYF	TGTGCCAGCAGCCACTGGGGGCGAGAAGAGACCCAGTACTTC
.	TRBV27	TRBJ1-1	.	CASSRHSGLYTEAFF	TGTGCCAGCAGCCGACATTCAGGGCTGTACACTGAAGCTTTCTTT
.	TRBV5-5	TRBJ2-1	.	CASSHPGGSNEQFF	TGTGCCAGCAGCCATCCCGGGGGAAGCAATGAGCAGTTCTTC
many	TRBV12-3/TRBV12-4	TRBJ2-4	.	CASRGPGTKNIQYF	TGTGCCAGCAGGGGCCCGGGGACTAAAAACATTCAGTACTTC